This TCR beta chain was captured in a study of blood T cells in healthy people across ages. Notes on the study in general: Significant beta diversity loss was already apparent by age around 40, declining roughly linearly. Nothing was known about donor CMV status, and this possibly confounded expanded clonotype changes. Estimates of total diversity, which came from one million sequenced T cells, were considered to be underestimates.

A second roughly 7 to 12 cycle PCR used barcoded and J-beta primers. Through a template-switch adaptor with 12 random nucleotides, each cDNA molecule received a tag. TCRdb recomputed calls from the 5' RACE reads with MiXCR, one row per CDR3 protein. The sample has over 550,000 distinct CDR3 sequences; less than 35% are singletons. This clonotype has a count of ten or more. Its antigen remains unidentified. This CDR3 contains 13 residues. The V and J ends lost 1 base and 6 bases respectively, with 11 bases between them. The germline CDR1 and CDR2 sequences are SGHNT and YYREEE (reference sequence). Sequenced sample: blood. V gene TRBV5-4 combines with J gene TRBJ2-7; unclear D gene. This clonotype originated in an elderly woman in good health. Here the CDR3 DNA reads TGTGCCAGCAGCTTGATGGGTGGTAGCGAGCAGTACTTC. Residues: CASSLMGGSEQYF. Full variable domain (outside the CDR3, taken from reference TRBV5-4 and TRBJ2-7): ETGVTQSPTHLIKTRGQQVTLRCSSQSGHNTVSWYQQALGQGPQFIFQYYREEENGRGNFPPRFSGLQFPNYSSELNVNALELDDSALYLCASSLMGGSEQYFGPGTRLTVT.